Listed below are T cell receptor beta chains from one sample, sequenced in a study of blood T cell repertoires in COVID-19. Method: immunoSEQ multiplex PCR; TCRdb's copy keeps in-frame clones and lacks some. The table shows fewer than 150,000 clones, with around 85% occurring only once. Sequencing was performed on peripheral blood. These receptor sequences come from a human donor in a cohort sampled during active COVID-19. The CDR3 runs from the conserved cysteine through the conserved F or W. The order of the fields is V gene, J gene, D gene, CDR3 protein. D genes are given only for firm matches.

TRBV10-3	TRBJ2-3	TRBD2	CAISENRGRNTDTQYF
TRBV13	TRBJ2-5	TRBD2	CASSFMVAGVRETQYF
TRBV10-1	TRBJ1-1	-	CANCRVEAFF
TRBV6-5	TRBJ1-1	-	CASSYRQAGMNTEAFF
TRBV24-1	TRBJ1-5	TRBD1	CATSDPGTGDNQPQHF
TRBV29-1	TRBJ1-2	-	CSVLTWGGDGYTF
TRBV6-5	TRBJ2-7	TRBD1	CASRPIGTGLHEQYF
TRBV27	TRBJ2-1	-	CASSLNPPGPYNEQFF
TRBV14	TRBJ2-5	-	CASSQGWPPQETQYF
TRBV28	TRBJ1-5	-	CASSSGFQPQHF
TRBV2	TRBJ2-3	TRBD1	CASGRDRVKDTQYF
TRBV30	TRBJ1-6	TRBD1	CAWGTGLNSPLHF
TRBV18	TRBJ1-1	-	CASSPSATRNTEAFF
TRBV6-2/TRBV6-3	TRBJ2-1	-	CASSRVSEQFF
TRBV6-5	TRBJ2-1	-	CASTRSRGDNEQFF
TRBV5-1	TRBJ1-2	TRBD1	CASSLETGLSMGYTF
TRBV9	TRBJ2-2	-	CASSALQEANTGELFF
TRBV5-1	TRBJ2-5	TRBD1	CASSPAGTGKQTQYF
TRBV9	TRBJ1-1	-	CASSVEWTGGEAFF
TRBV19	TRBJ1-2	TRBD1	CASSQGAAVANYGYTF
TRBV19	TRBJ2-6	-	CASSSSSGANVLTF
TRBV9	TRBJ1-2	-	CASSVGIGEEANYGYTF
TRBV19	TRBJ2-1	-	CASSHSNSWEQFF
TRBV11-2	TRBJ1-3	TRBD1	CASSTSTGRLGNTIYF
TRBV19	TRBJ2-3	TRBD2	CASSIQVAGSDTQYF
TRBV5-1	TRBJ2-4	-	CASSLVGGLLAKNIQYF
TRBV29-1	TRBJ1-2	TRBD1	CSVGGQGRYGYTF
TRBV7-3	TRBJ2-5	TRBD1	CASSLTGGNLETQYF
TRBV11-3	TRBJ1-1	TRBD1	CASSTRQGVAFF
TRBV12-3/TRBV12-4	TRBJ1-1	-	CASSRLTGAEAFF
TRBV15	TRBJ1-2	TRBD1	CATSRDVVRQGGVYGYTF
TRBV6-5	TRBJ2-5	-	CASSYTGEETQYF
TRBV7-3	TRBJ1-1	TRBD1	CASSTEGARTEAFF
TRBV5-1	TRBJ2-5	TRBD2	CASSPGIAGGWETQYF
TRBV5-8	TRBJ2-5	TRBD1	CASSTTGLRETQYF